These 19 T cell receptor beta chains originate from one sample sequenced in a study of cytomegalovirus exposure and HLA in healthy donors listed by TCRdb under 2017. Library generation was performed with the immunoSEQ multiplex PCR assay. TCRdb took this table from immuneACCESS and kept in-frame rearrangements with V and J called. Such tables lack part of the clones; where checked against another copy, unresolved V genes explain under half of the gap, and the rest is unexplained. This sample lists 170,000 or so clones; around 85% were detected once. Together, the top ten hold roughly 15% of the sample. The specimen sequenced was PBMCs. Source of these receptors: a man younger than 35 in good health and CMV-seropositive.

The chain has TRBV14 and TRBJ2-3; the D gene is possibly TRBD1 (6 bases). Germline V gene sequence: CDR1 SGHDN, CDR2 FVKESK. Trimming removed 1 base at V and 6 bases at J, with 14 bases between. This CDR3 is built from 15 residues. CDR3 sequence (DNA): TGTGCCAGCAGCCAAGGGGGGCAGGGAATGGATACGCAGTATTTT. It codes for CASSQGGQGMDTQYF.

On this clone: Other DNA variants within this sample encode the same CDR3. This chain connects TRBV7-9 to TRBJ1-4; 9 nucleotides agree with TRBD1. This CDR3 has 14 residues. Germline V CDR1 and CDR2: SEHNR, FQNEAQ (reference sequence). J lost 4 bases, V lost 4 bases, and 1 base had no gene match. The CDR3 spells CASSSDRGNEKLFF. For the CDR3, the DNA is TGTGCCAGCAGCTCGGACAGGGGTAATGAAAAACTGTTTTTT.

The rearrangement uses TRBV4-1 and TRBJ2-1; tentative D call: TRBD2 (6 bases). Trimming took 3 bases from V and 13 from J, leaving 13 bases between them. The CDR3 contains 12 residues. Germline V lookup: CDR1 MGHRA, CDR2 YSYEKL. The CDR3 loop reads CASSQDRAGQFF. The CDR3 DNA reads as TGCGCCAGCAGCCAGGATCGGGCGGGACAGTTCTTC.

The chain employs TRBV19 and TRBJ2-3; no reliable D call. Germline CDR1 LNHDA, CDR2 SQIVND (reference sequence). The CDR3 length is 13 residues. The V end was cut by 3 bases, the J end by 4 bases, with 8 bases between. The CDR3 loop reads CASSIAASDTQYF. The CDR3 nucleotides are TGTGCCAGTAGTATTGCGGCTTCAGATACGCAGTATTTT.

V is TRBV11-2 and J is TRBJ2-3, with D possibly matching TRBD2 (6 bases). This CDR3 contains 18 residues. Deletions cut 1 base from V and 1 base from J, with 18 bases between. Germline lookup yields CDR1 SGHAT and CDR2 FQNNGV. CDR3 in DNA: TGTGCCAGCAGCTTAGGATGGCGACTAGTTCCCCGCACAGATACGCAGTATTTT. This sequence encodes CASSLGWRLVPRTDTQYF.

The chain has TRBV7-6 and TRBJ2-1, with 13 bases lining up with TRBD2. Germline CDR1 is SGHVS and CDR2 is FNYEAQ. There are 17 residues in the CDR3. J gave up 1 base and V 5 bases, and 5 bases lay outside the gene matches. The CDR3 nucleotides are TGTGCCAGCAGCGTGGGGACTAGCGGGGAGTCCTACAATGAGCAGTTCTTC. Its translation: CASSVGTSGESYNEQFF.

The chain carries TRBV18 and TRBJ1-4; 9 bases fit TRBD1. Germline-derived CDR1 and CDR2 are KGHSH and LQKENI. J lost 6 bases, V lost 4 bases, and 6 bases had no gene match. This CDR3 contains 15 residues. The CDR3 nucleotides are TGTGCCAGCTCACAGAACAGGGGGCGCGATGAAAAACTGTTTTTT. Translated: CASSQNRGRDEKLFF. The whole variable domain, remainder taken from reference TRBV18 and TRBJ1-4, is NAGVMQNPRHLVRRRGQEARLRCSPMKGHSHVYWYRQLPEEGLKFMVYLQKENIIDESGMPKERFSAEFPKEGPSILRIQQVVRGDSAAYFCASSQNRGRDEKLFFGSGTQLSVL.

The rearrangement links TRBV29-1 to TRBJ1-4, with D unclear. Deletions cut 6 bases from V and 4 bases from J, with 9 bases between. Germline loops: CDR1 SQVTM, CDR2 ANQGSEA. This CDR3 is 12 amino acids long. The CDR3 sequence is CSVSQDNEKLFF. The CDR3 DNA reads as TGCAGCGTCTCGCAGGATAATGAAAAACTGTTTTTT.

V is TRBV5-1 and J is TRBJ2-7; 16 bases match TRBD2. The CDR3 loop spans 19 amino acids. The V and J ends lost 0 bases and 2 bases, in that order; junction bases with no gene match: 8. Germline CDR1 SGHRS, CDR2 YFSETQ. The CDR3, as DNA: TGCGCCAGCAGCTTGGCGACGGGACTAGCGGGAGGGACGACCTACGAGCAGTACTTC. It codes for CASSLATGLAGGTTYEQYF.

This chain uses TRBV6-1 with TRBJ2-7; D is unresolved. Germline CDR1 MNHNS, CDR2 SASEGT. V gave up 4 bases and J gave up 5 bases, with 12 bases separating them. This CDR3 comprises 13 residues. The CDR3: CASSGYSIHEQYF. CDR3 DNA sequence: TGTGCCAGCAGTGGATACAGTATCCACGAGCAGTACTTC.

The chain joins TRBV4-2 to TRBJ1-5; D possibly corresponds to TRBD1 (6 bases). V lost 4 bases, J lost 3 bases, and 16 bases lay in between. The CDR3 is made up of 16 amino acids. Germline CDR1 reads LGHNA; CDR2 reads YNFKEQ. The CDR3 nucleotides read TGTGCCAGCAGCCTCCGTACCACAGGGAACAATCAGCCCCAGCATTTT. This sequence encodes CASSLRTTGNNQPQHF.

The chain couples TRBV27 to TRBJ2-1; tentative D call: TRBD2 (6 bases). Germline V CDR1 and CDR2: MNHEY, SMNVEV (reference sequence). The CDR3 consists of 17 residues. Trimming took 5 bases from V and 0 from J, leaving 17 bases between them. The CDR3 DNA reads as TGTGCCAGCAGTCCGTACGCGGGGCCAAACTCCTACAATGAGCAGTTCTTC. Amino acid sequence: CASSPYAGPNSYNEQFF.

CDR3: CASRHEAGTGELFF. CDR3 bases: TGCGCCAGCAGACACGAGGCGGGCACCGGGGAGCTGTTTTTT. This chain uses TRBV4-1 with TRBJ2-2; perhaps TRBD2 as D (5 bases). The CDR3 is 14 amino acids. Trimming stripped 6 bases from V and 4 bases from J, with 12 bases between. Per the germline V gene, CDR1 is MGHRA and CDR2 is YSYEKL.

CDR3 bases: TGTGCCAGCAGCCCGGGACTAGCCGCATACGAGCAGTACTTC. Translated, it gives CASSPGLAAYEQYF. The V call is TRBV9, the J call TRBJ2-7, with 9 bases fitting TRBD2. Germline-derived CDR1 and CDR2 are SGDLS and YYNGEE. With V trimmed by 4 bases and J by 4 bases, 6 bases remained unmatched. The length of the CDR3 is 14 residues. The variable domain in full, completed from reference TRBV9 and TRBJ2-7, reads DSGVTQTPKHLITATGQRVTLRCSPRSGDLSVYWYQQSLDQGLQFLIQYYNGEERAKGNILERFSAQQFPDLHSELNLSSLELGDSALYFCASSPGLAAYEQYFGPGTRLTVT.

The V and J genes are TRBV5-6 and TRBJ1-1, with 10 bases aligning to TRBD1. The CDR3 spans 16 residues. Trimming took 2 bases from V and 1 from J; bases not matched to a gene: 5. Germline V gene lookup returns CDR1 SGHDT and CDR2 YYEEEE. The CDR3 sequence: CASSLMGQGPNTEAFF. The CDR3 bases are TGTGCCAGCAGCTTAATGGGACAGGGGCCGAACACTGAAGCTTTCTTT.

This sequence joins TRBV4-1 and TRBJ2-2; TRBD2 might be the D (6 bases). This CDR3 contains 15 residues. The germline V and J ends were trimmed by 0 bases and 2 bases, with 7 bases remaining between them. CDR1 MGHRA and CDR2 YSYEKL come from the germline V gene. CDR3 residues: CASSQEGGNTGELFF. As DNA, the CDR3 is TGCGCCAGCAGCCAAGAGGGGGGAAACACCGGGGAGCTGTTTTTT.

The J gene is TRBJ2-7, the V gene TRBV28; TRBD1 aligns across 8 bases. This CDR3 has 16 residues. Germline-derived CDR1 and CDR2 are MDHEN and SYDVKM. J was trimmed by 5 bases and V by 5 bases; bases with no gene match: 14. CDR3 nucleotides: TGTGCCAGCAGTGAGGGACAGGCGATTCGGGGCCACGAGCAGTACTTC. Amino acids: CASSEGQAIRGHEQYF.

In its sample, this clone was seen once. V and J are TRBV30 and TRBJ1-5, with D perhaps matching TRBD1 (5 bases). The CDR3 extends over 16 amino acids. V dropped 0 bases and J dropped 7 bases, with 19 bases sitting between them. CDR1 and CDR2 from the germline V gene are GTSNPN and SVGIG (reference sequence). CDR3 sequence (DNA): TGTGCCTGGAGTGTAGGTATGGGGCAGGGTGGCCAGCCCCAGCATTTT. Its protein is CAWSVGMGQGGQPQHF.

The chain is built from TRBV30 and TRBJ2-7; tentative D call: TRBD2 (6 bases). V was trimmed by 0 bases and J by 6 bases, leaving 12 bases between them. There are 13 residues in the CDR3. Germline assignment: CDR1 GTSNPN and CDR2 SVGIG (reference sequence). The CDR3 is CAWSVLGSGEQYF. In nucleotides, the CDR3 is TGTGCCTGGAGTGTACTCGGGAGTGGCGAGCAGTACTTC.